What follows describes a single T cell receptor beta chain. RNA, at about 0.5 to 1 ug, was reverse transcribed with random hexamers. Coverage of TCR beta CDR3 amplification by immunoSEQ multiplex PCR extended to 54 Vbeta and 13 Jbeta. Each CDR3 protein is one row after TCRdb ran MiXCR on the immunoSEQ multiplex PCR reads. Altogether around 140,000 distinct CDR3 sequences are present, roughly 80% being singletons, with the ten largest covering roughly 0.5%. Sequencing of TCR beta was performed on blood CD8+ and CD4+ T cells. Multiple sclerosis controls were treatment-naive patients with stable or active relapsing-remitting disease. CDR1 is MNHEY and CDR2 is SMNVEV in the germline V gene (reference sequence). The germline V and J ends were trimmed by 4 bases and 8 bases, with 9 bases remaining between them. CDR3 length equals 12 residues. The sample comes from a study of CD8 T cells in Susac syndrome.

Sample: CD8+ T cells from PBMCs. This chain uses TRBV27 with TRBJ2-1; D is possibly TRBD1 (6 bases). The receptor was isolated from a human donor with multiple sclerosis. CDR3 region: CASSSRGHEQFF. The CDR3 DNA reads as TGTGCCAGCAGTTCCAGGGGACATGAGCAGTTCTTC.